This TCR beta chain originates from a study of T cell clonotyping in hematopoietic cell transplantation. This table comes from immunoSEQ multiplex PCR, and its TCRdb copy is limited to in-frame clones, with some not included. The sample lists about 16,000 clones, approximately 57% occurring once. Trimming at V came to 5 bases and at J to 2 bases, leaving 1 base not matched to a gene. Germline CDR1 and CDR2: SGHTA and FQGNSA. The CDR3 length is 13 residues. This TCR was recovered from a male patient aged 50 to 59 who had an allogeneic stem cell transplant from an unrelated donor, so T cells may come from the graft donor. Some clones in this sample may be carry-over from other donors' samples. The sample consisted of PBMCs, taken 30 days after allogeneic stem cell transplant. The chain couples TRBV7-2 to TRBJ2-5, with 8 bases matching TRBD2. The CDR3 bases are TGTGCCAGCAGCCGCGGGGGGCAAGAGACCCAGTACTTC. This codes for CASSRGGQETQYF.